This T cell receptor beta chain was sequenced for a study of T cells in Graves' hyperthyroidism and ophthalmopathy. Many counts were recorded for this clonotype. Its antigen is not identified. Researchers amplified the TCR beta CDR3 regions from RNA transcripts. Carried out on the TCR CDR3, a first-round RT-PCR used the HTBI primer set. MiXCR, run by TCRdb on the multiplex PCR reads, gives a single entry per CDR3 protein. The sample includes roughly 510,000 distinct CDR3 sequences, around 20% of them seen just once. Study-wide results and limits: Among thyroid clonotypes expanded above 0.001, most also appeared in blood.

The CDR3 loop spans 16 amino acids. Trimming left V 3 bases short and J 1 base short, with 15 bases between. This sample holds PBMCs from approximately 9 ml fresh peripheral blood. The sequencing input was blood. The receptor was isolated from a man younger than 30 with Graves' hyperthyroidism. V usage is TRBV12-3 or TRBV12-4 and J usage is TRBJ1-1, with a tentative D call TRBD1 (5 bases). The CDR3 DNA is TGTGCCAGCAGTTTCGGGCAGGGTCAGGGGAACACTGAAGCTTTCTTT. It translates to CASSFGQGQGNTEAFF.